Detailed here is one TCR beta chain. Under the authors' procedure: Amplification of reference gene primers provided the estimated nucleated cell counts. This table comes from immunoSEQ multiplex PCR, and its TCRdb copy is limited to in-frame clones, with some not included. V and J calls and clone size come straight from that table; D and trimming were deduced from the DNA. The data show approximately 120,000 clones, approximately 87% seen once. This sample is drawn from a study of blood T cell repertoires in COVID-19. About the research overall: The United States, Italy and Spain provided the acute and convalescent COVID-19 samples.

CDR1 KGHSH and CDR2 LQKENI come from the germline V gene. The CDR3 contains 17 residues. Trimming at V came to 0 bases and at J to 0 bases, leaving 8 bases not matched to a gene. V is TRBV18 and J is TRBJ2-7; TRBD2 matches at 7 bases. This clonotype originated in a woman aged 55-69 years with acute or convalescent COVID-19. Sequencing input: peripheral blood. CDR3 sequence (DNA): TGTGCCAGCTCACCACCGAACCGCGGGAGAAGCTCCTACGAGCAGTACTTC. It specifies CASSPPNRGRSSYEQYF.